This T cell receptor beta chain was obtained from a study of regulatory T cells in long-lasting Graves disease. This clonotype was seen more than once but under ten times. This CDR3 contains 17 residues. Germline CDR1 reads SGHAT; CDR2 reads FQNNGV. V shed 3 bases and J 0 bases; nucleotides not matched to a gene: 6. Time point: newly diagnosed GD, antithyroid drugs for less than 3 months. PBMC-extracted RNA yielded the TCR library. The authors drew patients from an endocrinology department in Xi'an, China. Building the TCR beta libraries relied on iRepertoire HTBI primers, and CDR3 regions underwent Arm-PCR. TCRdb ran MiXCR on the multiplex PCR reads and lists one entry per CDR3 protein. The data hold under 700,000 distinct CDR3 sequences, with roughly 16% observed a single time. These data were likewise used in another study, on T cells in Graves' hyperthyroidism and ophthalmopathy. That paper notes: Ophthalmopathy was distinguished from stable hyperthyroidism by 13 V-J signatures.

The receptor was derived from a woman aged 40 to 65 with Graves disease. The starting material was peripheral blood mononuclear cells (PBMCs), obtained at new diagnosis, from a patient treated with antithyroid drugs. The genes are TRBV11-2 and TRBJ2-1, with TRBD2 matching over 9 bases. The CDR3 spells CASSLVGSGGSYNEQFF. For the CDR3, the DNA is TGTGCCAGCAGCTTGGTGGGTAGCGGGGGCTCCTACAATGAGCAGTTCTTC.